Listed below are T cell receptor beta chains from one sample, sequenced in a study of PD-1 blockade in classical Hodgkin lymphoma. Sequenced by immunoSEQ multiplex PCR; TCRdb stores in-frame clones only, minus some. The sample has around 21,000 clones; about 80% are singletons. The source material was CD8+ T cells from blood, sampled before the fourth cycle of nivolumab. Source of these receptors: a human donor with classical Hodgkin lymphoma. Each CDR3 is given without its conserved first and last residue.

V: TRBV4-1
length: 16
J: TRBJ2-3
CDR3: ASSPGEASGGPTDTQY

V: TRBV2
length: 14
J: TRBJ2-7
CDR3: ASRLIRELAFYEQY

V: TRBV7-6
length: 11
J: TRBJ2-5
CDR3: ASRPGVKETQY

V: TRBV23-1
length: 16
J: TRBJ1-4
CDR3: ASSQSWGGPATNEKLF

V: TRBV4-1
length: 12
J: TRBJ2-1
CDR3: ASSQEPLIGEQF

V: TRBV9
length: 16
J: TRBJ2-1
CDR3: ASSVEDLEGAVYNEQF

V: TRBV7-9
length: 13
J: TRBJ2-6
CDR3: ASSPTVAGANVLT

V: TRBV6-6
length: 12
J: TRBJ2-1
CDR3: ASSSHSGHNEQF

V: TRBV5-6
length: 15
J: TRBJ2-3
CDR3: ASSFGTGKGLTDTQY

V: TRBV25-1
length: 14
J: TRBJ1-2
CDR3: ASSETGGGGVYGYT

V: TRBV7-8
length: 11
J: TRBJ2-7
CDR3: ASSSTGVHEQY

V: TRBV9
length: 13
J: TRBJ2-3
CDR3: ASSVENGVADTQY

V: TRBV7-9
length: 14
J: TRBJ2-3
CDR3: ASSWDITTGTDTQY

V: TRBV9
length: 13
J: TRBJ1-6
CDR3: ASSVGQGFNSPLH

V: TRBV19
length: 10
J: TRBJ1-6
CDR3: ASSIGNLPLH

V: TRBV10-1
length: 13
J: TRBJ2-1
CDR3: ASRETEGPYNEQF

V: TRBV4-3
length: 14
J: TRBJ1-6
CDR3: ASSPRDSAYNSPLH

V: TRBV27
length: 13
J: TRBJ1-2
CDR3: ASTSGQKANYGYT

V: TRBV6-5
length: 13
J: TRBJ2-3
CDR3: ASSLDRRDTDTQY

V: TRBV19
length: 10
J: TRBJ2-7
CDR3: ASSIGAYEQY